This T cell receptor beta chain was captured by sequencing in a study of tumor T cells in aggressive B-cell lymphoma. Repertoires were generated with immunoSEQ multiplex PCR, while TCRdb's copy carries only in-frame clones and drops some. Of about 3,500 clones listed, around 96% are singletons. The germline V gene encodes CDR1 SQVTM and CDR2 ANQGSEA. The CDR3 has 11 amino acids. Trimming stripped 7 bases from V and 3 bases from J, with 10 bases between. This TCR came from an adult with diffuse large B cell lymphoma. Sequenced input: tumor tissue. This chain uses TRBV29-1 with TRBJ2-7; D perhaps matches TRBD1 (6 bases). CDR3 residues: CSATGIYEQYF. DNA for the CDR3: TGCAGCGCAACAGGGATCTACGAGCAGTACTTC.